The 14 T cell receptor beta chains reported below all come from one sample, sequenced in a study of blood T cell repertoires in COVID-19 (dated by TCRdb to between 2020 and 2021). The receptor library was made with the immunoSEQ multiplex PCR assay. The table was pulled from immuneACCESS by TCRdb, which kept in-frame rearrangements only. Such tables lose some clones; where checked, under half of the loss comes from unresolved V genes, and the rest has no known cause. The sample table holds 300,000 to 400,000 clones, of which approximately 87% were seen once. The ten largest clones represent more than 0.9% of the sample. Sequenced sample: PBMCs or T cells enriched from blood (not recorded which). These receptors all come from a woman in her thirties with acute COVID-19.

The chain joins TRBV7-6 to TRBJ2-7; D might be TRBD1 (5 bases). The CDR3 contains 13 residues. The V gene's germline CDR1 is SGHVS and CDR2 FNYEAQ. Between the trimmed V and J ends, which lost 1 base and 6 bases, there was a span of 10 bases. The CDR3 DNA reads as TGTGCCAGCAGCTTAGTAGGGCAGGGCGAGCAGTACTTC. Translating gives CASSLVGQGEQYF. The complete variable domain, with remaining parts taken from reference TRBV7-6 and TRBJ2-7, reads GAGVSQSPRYKVTKRGQDVALRCDPISGHVSLYWYRQALGQGPEFLTYFNYEAQQDKSGLPNDRFSAERPEGSISTLTIQRTEQRDSAMYRCASSLVGQGEQYFGPGTRLTVT.

The chain has TRBV27 and TRBJ2-1; D is possibly TRBD2 (7 bases). Trimming took off 7 bases at V and 2 bases at J, with 12 bases between the two ends. Germline-derived CDR1 and CDR2 are MNHEY and SMNVEV (reference sequence). This CDR3 comprises 14 residues. The CDR3 protein is CASNPGGPYNEQFF. The CDR3 DNA reads as TGTGCCAGCAACCCGGGGGGCCCCTACAATGAGCAGTTCTTC.

In this sample, this clone turned up a few times. The chain carries TRBV29-1 and TRBJ1-1; TRBD1 might be the D (6 bases). The V gene lost 8 bases and the J gene lost 1 base, with 14 bases spanning the gap. This CDR3 contains 13 residues. From germline, CDR1 is SQVTM and CDR2 ANQGSEA. The chain's CDR3 is CSSRTDPNTEAFF. The CDR3 DNA follows: TGCAGCTCCCGGACAGACCCGAACACTGAAGCTTTCTTT.

The rearrangement uses TRBV11-3 and TRBJ2-2; D is unclear. V was cut by 1 base and J by 2 bases, with 8 bases left in between. This CDR3 region has 15 residues. CDR1 SGHNT and CDR2 YENEEA come from the germline V gene. The CDR3 DNA is TGTGCCAGCAGCTTAGGATCTACTAACACCGGGGAGCTGTTTTTT. This codes for CASSLGSTNTGELFF.

The chain combines TRBV9 with TRBJ2-7, with D possibly matching TRBD2 (7 bases). Trimming removed 4 bases from V and 2 bases from J, with 16 bases in between. The germline gives CDR1 SGDLS, CDR2 YYNGEE. CDR3 length: 15 residues. CDR3 amino acids: CASSPLGGATYEQYF. As DNA, the CDR3 is TGTGCCAGCAGCCCCTTGGGGGGGGCGACCTACGAGCAGTACTTC.

The chain couples TRBV19 to TRBJ1-4, with D possibly being TRBD1 (5 bases). Germline V gene data show CDR1 as LNHDA and CDR2 as SQIVND (reference sequence). CDR3 length equals 15 residues. The V gene lost 3 bases and the J gene lost 1 base, with 9 bases spanning the gap. CDR3 DNA sequence: TGTGCCAGTAGTATTGCCCAGGGAACTAATGAAAAACTGTTTTTT. This encodes CASSIAQGTNEKLFF.

This clone was detected only a few times. The rearrangement uses TRBV20-1 and TRBJ2-5; a possible D gene is TRBD2 (5 bases). Per the germline V gene, CDR1 is DFQATT and CDR2 is SNEGSKA (reference sequence). This CDR3 comprises 15 residues. V dropped 3 bases and J dropped 2 bases, with 16 bases sitting between them. CDR3 loop: CSASRREWGQETQYF. In nucleotides, the CDR3 is TGCAGTGCTAGTCGCCGGGAATGGGGACAAGAGACCCAGTACTTC.

This chain links TRBV30 with TRBJ1-6; a weak D match, TRBD1 (5 bases). The CDR3 covers 15 residues. V gave up 1 base and J gave up 8 bases, with 15 bases separating them. Germline-derived CDR1 and CDR2 are GTSNPN and SVGIG (reference sequence). CDR3 DNA sequence: TGTGCCTGGAGTGGGGCAGGGATAAATTATTCACCCCTCCACTTT. Encoded protein: CAWSGAGINYSPLHF.

The chain has TRBV28 and TRBJ1-2; possible D gene TRBD1, 6 bases. V was clipped by 5 bases and J by 4 bases, with 23 bases between them. Germline V gene lookup returns CDR1 MDHEN and CDR2 SYDVKM. The CDR3 extends over 17 amino acids. The CDR3 spells CASSAARGGGTTYGYTF. CDR3 nucleotide sequence: TGTGCCAGCAGTGCGGCGCGAGGGGGGGGCACGACCTATGGCTACACCTTC.

This chain joins TRBV7-8 and TRBJ2-3, with a possible D match to TRBD2 (6 bases). The CDR3 is 18 amino acids. Trimming removed 1 base at V and 2 bases at J, with 19 bases between. Per germline, CDR1 SGHVS and CDR2 FQNEAQ. This chain's CDR3 is CASSLEPARRGPTDTQYF. As DNA, the CDR3 is TGTGCCAGCAGCTTAGAACCGGCGCGGCGGGGACCCACAGATACGCAGTATTTT. Together with reference TRBV7-8 and TRBJ2-3, the CDR3 gives the full variable domain: GAGVSQSPRYKVAKRGQDVALRCDPISGHVSLFWYQQALGQGPEFLTYFQNEAQLDKSGLPSDRFFAERPEGSVSTLKIQRTQQEDSAVYLCASSLEPARRGPTDTQYFGPGTRLTVL.

The rearrangement links TRBV29-1 to TRBJ1-1; D ambiguous. Trimming took 2 bases from V and 11 from J, leaving 9 bases between them. The CDR3 runs to 10 residues. Per the germline V gene, CDR1 is SQVTM and CDR2 is ANQGSEA. CDR3 coding DNA: TGCAGCGTTGAACAGGCCCAGGCTTTCTTT. Translating gives CSVEQAQAFF.

This sequence joins TRBV21-1 and TRBJ1-4; the table's D gene call, TRBD1, was not cross checked with the DNA. TRBV21-1 is tagged as a pseudogene. The CDR3 has 15 amino acids. The chain's CDR3 is CASSIRTANNEKLFF. As DNA, the CDR3 is TGTGCCAGCAGCATACGGACAGCCAATAATGAAAAACTGTTTTTT.

This clone was observed at least ten times. The chain links TRBV18 to TRBJ1-2, with TRBD1 identical over 7 bases. Germline values: CDR1 KGHSH, CDR2 LQKENI. V shed 4 bases and J 7 bases; nucleotides not matched to a gene: 3. CDR3 length equals 12 residues. The CDR3 DNA sequence: TGTGCCAGCTCACAAGGGGGCTCTGGCTACACCTTC. Encoded protein: CASSQGGSGYTF. Combining the CDR3 with reference TRBV18 and TRBJ1-2 gives the whole variable domain NAGVMQNPRHLVRRRGQEARLRCSPMKGHSHVYWYRQLPEEGLKFMVYLQKENIIDESGMPKERFSAEFPKEGPSILRIQQVVRGDSAAYFCASSQGGSGYTFGSGTRLTVV.

The rearrangement links TRBV11-2 to TRBJ2-1, with 11 nucleotides matching TRBD2. The CDR3 extends over 17 amino acids. The V and J ends lost 3 bases and 4 bases, in that order; junction bases with no gene match: 8. Germline V gene data show CDR1 as SGHAT and CDR2 as FQNNGV. In nucleotides, the CDR3 is TGTGCCAGCAGCTTCTTTCCGGGACTAGCGGATTACAATGAGCAGTTCTTC. Translated, it gives CASSFFPGLADYNEQFF.